This T cell receptor beta chain was sequenced for a study of blood T cells in healthy people across ages. Study-wide findings and caveats: Aged donors had fewer naive CD4+ cells and lower diversity than long-lived donors. The unknown donor CMV status may have confounded expanded clonotype changes.

CDR3 length: 18 amino acids. Germline V CDR1 and CDR2: SGHRS, YFSETQ. Comment on this clonotype: Its antigen is unknown.

Alongside a J-beta primer mix, a sample-barcoded 5' primer served in a second PCR lasting 7 to 11 cycles. TCRdb reprocessed the 5' RACE reads with MiXCR, giving one entry per CDR3 protein. The data contain over 1,500,000 distinct CDR3 sequences, around 50% of them seen just once; the ten biggest clones take up less than 2.5%. Each sample provided at least 5 micrograms of extracted total RNA. This receptor was taken from a woman in her forties in good health. This chain links TRBV5-1 with TRBJ2-7; 9 nucleotides agree with TRBD2. The better agreement between TRBJ2-5 and the DNA end casts doubt on the J call. What was sequenced was blood. The CDR3 DNA is TGCGCCAGCAGCTTGGGTCCAGCGGGGGGACATTCCGAAGCGACCCAGTACTTC. Encoded protein: CASSLGPAGGHSEATQYF.